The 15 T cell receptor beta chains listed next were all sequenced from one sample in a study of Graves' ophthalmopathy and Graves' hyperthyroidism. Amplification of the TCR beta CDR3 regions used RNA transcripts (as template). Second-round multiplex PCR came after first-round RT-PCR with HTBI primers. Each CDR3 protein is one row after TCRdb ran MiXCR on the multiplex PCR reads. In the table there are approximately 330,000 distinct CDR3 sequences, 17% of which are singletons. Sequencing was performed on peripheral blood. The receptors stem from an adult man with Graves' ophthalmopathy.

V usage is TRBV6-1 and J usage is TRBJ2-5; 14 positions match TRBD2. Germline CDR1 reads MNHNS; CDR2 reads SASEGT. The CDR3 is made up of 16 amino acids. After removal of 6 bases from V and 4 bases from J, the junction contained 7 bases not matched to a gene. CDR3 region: CASRKTGLAGGETQYF. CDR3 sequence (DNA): TGTGCCAGCAGAAAAACCGGACTAGCGGGGGGAGAGACCCAGTACTTC.

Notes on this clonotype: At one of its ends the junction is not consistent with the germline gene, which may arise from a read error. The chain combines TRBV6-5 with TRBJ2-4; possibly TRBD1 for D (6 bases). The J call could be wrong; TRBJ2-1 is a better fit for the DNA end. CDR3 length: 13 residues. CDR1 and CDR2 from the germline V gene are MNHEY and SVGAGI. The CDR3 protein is CASSRVRGNGQFF. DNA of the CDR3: TGTGCCAGCAGTAGAGTCAGGGGTAATGGGCAGTTCTTC.

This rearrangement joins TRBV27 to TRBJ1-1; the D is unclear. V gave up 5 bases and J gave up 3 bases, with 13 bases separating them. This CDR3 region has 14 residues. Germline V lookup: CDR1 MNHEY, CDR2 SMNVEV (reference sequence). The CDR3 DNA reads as TGTGCCAGCAGTCCCATGCGGATGGACACTGAAGCTTTCTTT. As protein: CASSPMRMDTEAFF.

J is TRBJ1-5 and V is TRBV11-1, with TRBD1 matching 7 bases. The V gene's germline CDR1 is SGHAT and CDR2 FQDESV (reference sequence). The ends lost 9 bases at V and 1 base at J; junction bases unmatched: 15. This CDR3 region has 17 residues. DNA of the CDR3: TGTGCCAGTAGTATCATTCTAAGGGACAGAAGCAATCAGCCCCAGCATTTT. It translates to CASSIILRDRSNQPQHF.

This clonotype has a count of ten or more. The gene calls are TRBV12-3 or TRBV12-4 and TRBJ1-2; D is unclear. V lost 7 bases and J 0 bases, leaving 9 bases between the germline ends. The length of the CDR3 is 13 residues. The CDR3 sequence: CASNQTANYGYTF. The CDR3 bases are TGTGCCAGCAACCAAACAGCTAACTATGGCTACACCTTC.

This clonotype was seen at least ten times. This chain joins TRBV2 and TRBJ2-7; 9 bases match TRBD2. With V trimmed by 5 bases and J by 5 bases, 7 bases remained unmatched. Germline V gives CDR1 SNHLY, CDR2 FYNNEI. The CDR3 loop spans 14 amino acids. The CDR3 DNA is TGTGCCAGCAGTCGGACTAGCGAAGCCGACGAGCAGTACTTC. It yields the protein CASSRTSEADEQYF.

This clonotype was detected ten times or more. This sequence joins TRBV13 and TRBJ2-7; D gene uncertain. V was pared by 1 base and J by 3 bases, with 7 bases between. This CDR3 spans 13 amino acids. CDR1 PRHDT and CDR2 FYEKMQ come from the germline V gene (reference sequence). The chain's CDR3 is CASSLVPGYEQYF. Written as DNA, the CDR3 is TGTGCCAGCAGCTTAGTACCGGGCTACGAGCAGTACTTC.

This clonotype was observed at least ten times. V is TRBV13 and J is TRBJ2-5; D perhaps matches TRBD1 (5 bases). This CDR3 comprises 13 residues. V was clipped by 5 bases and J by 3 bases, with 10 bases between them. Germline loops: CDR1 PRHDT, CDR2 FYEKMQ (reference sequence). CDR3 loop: CASSPPREETQYF. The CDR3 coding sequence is TGTGCCAGCAGCCCCCCCAGGGAAGAGACCCAGTACTTC.

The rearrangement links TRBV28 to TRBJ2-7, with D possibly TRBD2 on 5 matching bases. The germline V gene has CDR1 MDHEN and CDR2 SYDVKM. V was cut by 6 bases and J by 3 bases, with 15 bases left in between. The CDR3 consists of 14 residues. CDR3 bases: TGTGCCAGCAGAGGCCGGGGTACGGTCTACGAGCAGTACTTC. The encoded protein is CASRGRGTVYEQYF.

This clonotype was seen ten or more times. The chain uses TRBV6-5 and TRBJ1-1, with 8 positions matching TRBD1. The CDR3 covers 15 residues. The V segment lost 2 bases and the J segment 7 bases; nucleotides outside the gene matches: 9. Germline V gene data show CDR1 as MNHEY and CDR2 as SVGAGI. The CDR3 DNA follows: TGTGCCAGCAGTTACACCGGGACAGGAGCCTTTGAAGCTTTCTTT. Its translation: CASSYTGTGAFEAFF.

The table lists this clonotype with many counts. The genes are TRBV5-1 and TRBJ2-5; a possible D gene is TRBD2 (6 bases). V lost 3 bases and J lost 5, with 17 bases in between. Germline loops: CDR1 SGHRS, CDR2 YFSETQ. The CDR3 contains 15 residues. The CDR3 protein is CASSSSRGMEETQYF. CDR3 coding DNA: TGCGCCAGCAGCTCATCCCGGGGGATGGAGGAGACCCAGTACTTC.

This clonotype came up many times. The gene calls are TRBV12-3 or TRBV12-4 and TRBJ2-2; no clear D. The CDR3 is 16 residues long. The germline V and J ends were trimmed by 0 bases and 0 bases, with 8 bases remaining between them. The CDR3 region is CASSLAGKANTGELFF. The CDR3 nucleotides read TGTGCCAGCAGTTTAGCGGGGAAAGCGAACACCGGGGAGCTGTTTTTT.

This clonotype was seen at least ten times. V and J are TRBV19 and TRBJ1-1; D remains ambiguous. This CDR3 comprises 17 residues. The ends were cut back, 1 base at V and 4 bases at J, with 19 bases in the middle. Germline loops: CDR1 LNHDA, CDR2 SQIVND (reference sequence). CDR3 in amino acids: CASSIVGGSGLVTEAFF. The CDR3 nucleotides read TGTGCCAGTAGTATAGTAGGAGGTTCAGGCTTGGTCACTGAAGCTTTCTTT.

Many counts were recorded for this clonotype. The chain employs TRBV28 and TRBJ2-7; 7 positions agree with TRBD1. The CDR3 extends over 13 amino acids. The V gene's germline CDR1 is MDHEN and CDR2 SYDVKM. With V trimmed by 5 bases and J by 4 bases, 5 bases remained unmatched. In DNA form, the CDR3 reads TGTGCCAGCAGTGTAACAGGGGTTTACGAGCAGTACTTC. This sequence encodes CASSVTGVYEQYF.

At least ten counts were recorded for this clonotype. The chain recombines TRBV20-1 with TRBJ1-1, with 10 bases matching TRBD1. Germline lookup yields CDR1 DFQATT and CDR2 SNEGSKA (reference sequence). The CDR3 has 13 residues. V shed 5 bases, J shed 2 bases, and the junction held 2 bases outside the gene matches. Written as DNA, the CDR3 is TGCAGTGCTGACAGGGGGCCCAACACTGAAGCTTTCTTT. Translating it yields CSADRGPNTEAFF.